The 15 T cell receptor beta chains reported below all come from one sample, sequenced in a study of identical twins. One entry per CDR3 protein, called by TCRdb with MiXCR from the 5' RACE reads. In the table there are about 210,000 distinct CDR3 sequences, around 9.6% of which are singletons. Specimen: memory (CD45RO+) T cells sorted from blood. The receptors come from a woman under 30 in good health.

V and J are TRBV11-1 and TRBJ2-1; TRBD2 matches 9 bases. The CDR3 extends over 19 amino acids. Germline trimming cut 4 bases from V and 4 bases from J; bases unmatched to any gene: 17. The germline CDR1 and CDR2 sequences are SGHAT and FQDESV (reference sequence). DNA of the CDR3: TGTGCCAGCAGCTCCCCAAAGTCGGCTAGCGGGAATCCTTACAATGAGCAGTTCTTC. Amino acid sequence: CASSSPKSASGNPYNEQFF.

This clonotype was counted only a few times. V and J are TRBV4-2 and TRBJ2-7, with a weak D call TRBD2 (6 bases). CDR3 length: 14 amino acids. The V gene lost 0 bases and the J gene lost 6 bases, with 12 bases spanning the gap. In germline, CDR1 is LGHNA, CDR2 YNFKEQ. As DNA, the CDR3 is TGTGCCAGCAGCCAAGAAGTTGCTAGCGCCGAGCAGTACTTC. It specifies CASSQEVASAEQYF.

The rearrangement links TRBV9 to TRBJ2-1; the D gene is possibly TRBD2 (6 bases). The ends were cut back, 3 bases at V and 4 bases at J, with 11 bases in the middle. The germline gives CDR1 SGDLS, CDR2 YYNGEE. CDR3 length: 14 residues. The CDR3 protein is CASSGLGTYNEQFF. In nucleotides, the CDR3 is TGTGCCAGCAGCGGACTAGGTACTTACAATGAGCAGTTCTTC.

V is TRBV12-3 or TRBV12-4 and J is TRBJ2-5; D is uncertain. Trimming took 2 bases from V and 5 from J, leaving 9 bases between them. The CDR3 spans 13 residues. CDR3 loop: CASSLREFETQYF. CDR3 bases: TGTGCCAGCAGTTTAAGGGAATTCGAGACCCAGTACTTC.

The gene calls are TRBV20-1 and TRBJ1-3, with TRBD1 as a possible D gene (6 bases). The length of the CDR3 is 15 residues. Germline-derived CDR1 and CDR2 are DFQATT and SNEGSKA (reference sequence). The ends were cut back, 7 bases at V and 6 bases at J, with 22 bases in the middle. CDR3 amino acids: CSVRRTVDTENTIYF. The CDR3 DNA follows: TGCAGTGTACGCCGGACAGTTGATACTGAAAACACCATATATTTT.

This clonotype was counted a few times. This rearrangement joins TRBV20-1 to TRBJ2-3; D is undetermined. Per the germline V gene, CDR1 is DFQATT and CDR2 is SNEGSKA (reference sequence). V gave up 4 bases and J gave up 0 bases, with 14 bases separating them. This CDR3 contains 15 residues. CDR3: CSATNPTSSTDTQYF. CDR3 in DNA: TGCAGTGCTACGAACCCAACTTCTAGCACAGATACGCAGTATTTT.

J is TRBJ2-7 and V is TRBV20-1; D may be TRBD1 or TRBD2 (6 bases each). The V and J ends lost 6 bases and 5 bases respectively, with 11 bases between them. The CDR3 spans 11 residues. Germline CDR1 reads DFQATT; CDR2 reads SNEGSKA (reference sequence). The CDR3 DNA is TGCAGTGCCGAGGGGGGCCACGAGCAGTACTTC. This codes for CSAEGGHEQYF.

V gene TRBV11-3 combines with J gene TRBJ1-1; D may be TRBD1 (6 bases). The CDR3 totals 16 residues. Germline V CDR1 and CDR2: SGHNT, YENEEA. Trimming left V 1 base short and J 5 bases short, with 17 bases between. The CDR3 sequence is CASSLAQGGEGTEAFF. Here the CDR3 DNA reads TGTGCCAGCAGCTTAGCCCAAGGGGGTGAGGGGACTGAAGCTTTCTTT.

V usage is TRBV30 and J usage is TRBJ1-5; D call uncertain. V shed 5 bases and J shed 4 bases, with 9 bases lying between them. The CDR3 totals 12 residues. Per germline, CDR1 GTSNPN and CDR2 SVGIG (reference sequence). CDR3 nucleotide sequence: TGTGCCTGGGGCTGGGGTAATCAGCCCCAGCATTTT. Translating gives CAWGWGNQPQHF.

This clonotype was counted only a few times. The germline gene is not matched at one end of the junction; a read error may be the cause. The rearrangement links TRBV2 to TRBJ2-3; possible D gene TRBD2, 7 bases. CDR3 size: 16 residues. CDR1 SNHLY and CDR2 FYNNEI come from the germline V gene. For the CDR3, the DNA is TGTGCCAGCCACGCCGGGGAGGGGGTTAGCAGAGATACGCAGTATTTT. Translating gives CASHAGEGVSRDTQYF.

This clonotype has at least ten counts. The chain carries TRBV10-3 and TRBJ2-1; D remains ambiguous. CDR3 length: 12 amino acids. Germline-derived CDR1 and CDR2 are ENHRY and SYGVKD. Trimming stripped 2 bases from V and 11 bases from J, with 10 bases between. Written as DNA, the CDR3 is TGTGCCATCAGTGAGGAGCGTGCGCAGCAGTTCTTC. It codes for CAISEERAQQFF.

This clonotype was seen repeatedly, ten times or more. J is TRBJ2-3 and V is TRBV20-1; TRBD2 aligns across 8 bases. CDR1 is DFQATT, CDR2 SNEGSKA, per germline (reference sequence). V dropped 7 bases and J dropped 2; count of bases not matched to a gene: 17. The CDR3 runs 17 residues. Written as DNA, the CDR3 is TGCAGTGTTTCTCCCGTACCCGGGAGGGAGCACACAGATACGCAGTATTTT. It codes for CSVSPVPGREHTDTQYF.

This clonotype has ten or more counts. This chain links TRBV5-1 with TRBJ2-2, with TRBD2 matching 11 bases. The junction had 3 bases not matched to a gene; V was cut back by 4 bases and J by 1 base. This CDR3 spans 16 amino acids. In germline, CDR1 is SGHRS, CDR2 YFSETQ. CDR3 in DNA: TGCGCCAGCAGCCATAGCGGGGGGGTGAACACCGGGGAGCTGTTTTTT. Amino acid sequence: CASSHSGGVNTGELFF.

This sequence joins TRBV6-1 and TRBJ2-1, with D possibly called TRBD1 or TRBD2 (5 bases each). Deletions cut 4 bases from V and 10 bases from J, with 20 bases between. Germline CDR1 reads MNHNS; CDR2 reads SASEGT. The CDR3 has 15 amino acids. Here the CDR3 reads CASSGGVTGAGEQFF. As DNA, the CDR3 is TGTGCCAGCAGTGGGGGTGTGACCGGGGCAGGGGAGCAGTTCTTC.

This clonotype was seen many times. V gene TRBV20-1 combines with J gene TRBJ1-1; 8 positions match TRBD1. Germline-derived CDR1 and CDR2 are DFQATT and SNEGSKA (reference sequence). This CDR3 spans 15 amino acids. V lost 1 base, J lost 4 bases, and 8 bases stayed unmatched. The CDR3 spells CSARASTGAATEAFF. Written as DNA, the CDR3 is TGCAGTGCTAGAGCTTCGACAGGGGCAGCCACTGAAGCTTTCTTT.